These 4 T cell receptor beta chains originate from one sample sequenced in a study of cytomegalovirus exposure and HLA in healthy donors. The primer mix had 60 Vbeta and 13 Jbeta primers. Repertoires were generated with immunoSEQ multiplex PCR, while TCRdb's copy carries only in-frame clones and drops some. The sample holds some 130,000 clones, around three quarters seen once. The specimen sequenced was PBMCs. The receptors were sampled from a man younger than 45 in good health.

This clone was recorded once. This chain links TRBV7-6 with TRBJ2-2, with TRBD1 as a possible D gene (6 bases). The CDR3 covers 15 residues. The V gene lost 3 bases and the J gene lost 4 bases, with 12 bases spanning the gap. In germline, CDR1 is SGHVS, CDR2 FNYEAQ. CDR3 region: CASSFRGLGTGELFF. The CDR3 nucleotides are TGTGCCAGCAGCTTCAGGGGCCTGGGCACCGGGGAGCTGTTTTTT.

The chain couples TRBV4-1 to TRBJ2-7; 7 bases line up with TRBD1. The CDR3 is made up of 17 amino acids. V shed 1 base and J 3 bases; nucleotides not matched to a gene: 12. Germline CDR1 reads MGHRA; CDR2 reads YSYEKL. The chain's CDR3 is CASSQGQTGQLNYEQYF. CDR3 coding DNA: TGCGCCAGCAGCCAAGGACAAACGGGACAGCTCAACTACGAGCAGTACTTC.

This clone occurred once. The chain has TRBV25-1 and TRBJ2-2; TRBD2 matches 8 bases. The CDR3 covers 15 residues. Germline CDR1 is MGHDK and CDR2 is SYGVNS. V shed 3 bases, J shed 7 bases, and the junction held 7 bases outside the gene matches. The CDR3 loop is CASSESTSGRGELFF. In DNA form, the CDR3 reads TGTGCCAGCAGTGAGTCTACTAGCGGCCGCGGGGAGCTGTTTTTT.

J is TRBJ2-1 and V is TRBV6-1, with TRBD2 identical over 8 bases. Germline V gene data show CDR1 as MNHNS and CDR2 as SASEGT. J was trimmed by 9 bases and V by 8 bases; bases with no gene match: 9. The CDR3 is 13 residues long. CDR3: CASVGGRRVEQFF. As DNA, the CDR3 is TGTGCCAGCGTGGGCGGGAGGAGAGTTGAGCAGTTCTTC.